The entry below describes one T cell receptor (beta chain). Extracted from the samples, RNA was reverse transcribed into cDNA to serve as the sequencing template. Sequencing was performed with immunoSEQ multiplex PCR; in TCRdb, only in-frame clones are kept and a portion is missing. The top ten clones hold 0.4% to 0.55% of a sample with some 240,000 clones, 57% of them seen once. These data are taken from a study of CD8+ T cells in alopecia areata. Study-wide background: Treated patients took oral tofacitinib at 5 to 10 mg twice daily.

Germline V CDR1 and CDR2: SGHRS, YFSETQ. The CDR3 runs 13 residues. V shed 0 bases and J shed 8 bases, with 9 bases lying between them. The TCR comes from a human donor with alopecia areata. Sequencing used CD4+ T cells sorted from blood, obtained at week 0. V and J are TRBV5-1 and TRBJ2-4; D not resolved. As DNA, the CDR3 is TGCGCCAGCAGCTTGGTCGGGCGTGACATTCAGTACTTC. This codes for CASSLVGRDIQYF.